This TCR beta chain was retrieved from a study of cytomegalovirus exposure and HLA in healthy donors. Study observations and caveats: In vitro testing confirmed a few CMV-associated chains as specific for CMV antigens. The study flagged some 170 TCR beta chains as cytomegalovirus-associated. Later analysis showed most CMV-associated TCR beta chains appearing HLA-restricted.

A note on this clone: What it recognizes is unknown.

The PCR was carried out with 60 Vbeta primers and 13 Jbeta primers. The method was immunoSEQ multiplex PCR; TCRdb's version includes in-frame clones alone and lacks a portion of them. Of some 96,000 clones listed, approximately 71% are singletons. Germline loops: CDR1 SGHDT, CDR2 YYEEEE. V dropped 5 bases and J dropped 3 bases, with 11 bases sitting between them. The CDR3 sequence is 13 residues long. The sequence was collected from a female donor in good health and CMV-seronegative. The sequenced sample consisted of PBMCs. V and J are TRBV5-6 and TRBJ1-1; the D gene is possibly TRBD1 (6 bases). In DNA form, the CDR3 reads TGTGCCAGCAGGGAACAGGGCTACACTGAAGCTTTCTTT. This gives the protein CASREQGYTEAFF.